This TCR beta chain was identified in a study of blood T cell repertoires in COVID-19. Study information: Sites across the United States, Italy and Spain contributed samples from acute and convalescent COVID-19. T cells, B-cell-depleted T cells, or PBMCs provided the cDNA or gDNA that served as material.

Germline V gene lookup returns CDR1 SGHTA and CDR2 FQGNSA. CDR3 size: 14 residues. V was shortened by 5 bases and J by 5 bases, with 15 bases between the two germline ends. Per the original data handling: Reference gene primer amplification yielded estimated nucleated cell counts. Produced via immunoSEQ multiplex PCR; TCRdb's table is partial and in-frame only. For V, J and clone size, that table is used; D and trimming come from the DNA. This sample has 45,000 to 65,000 clones; over 75% occur once, and the top ten carry 5.5% to 7.5%. The specimen was peripheral blood. The J gene is TRBJ2-5, the V gene TRBV7-2, with TRBD1 as a possible D gene (6 bases). The clonotype comes from a man in his sixties or seventies with active COVID-19. CDR3: CASSVGTPRETQYF. CDR3 DNA: TGTGCCAGCAGCGTAGGGACACCCAGGGAGACCCAGTACTTC.